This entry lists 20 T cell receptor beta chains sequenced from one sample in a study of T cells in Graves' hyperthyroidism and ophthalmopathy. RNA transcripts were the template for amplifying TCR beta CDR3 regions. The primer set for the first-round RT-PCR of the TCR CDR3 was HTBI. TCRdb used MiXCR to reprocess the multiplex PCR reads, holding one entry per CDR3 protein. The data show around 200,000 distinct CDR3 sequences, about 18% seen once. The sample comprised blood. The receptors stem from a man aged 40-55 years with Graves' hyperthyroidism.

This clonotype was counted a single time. The CDR3 spells CASSFWSLRGLQDEQYF. CDR3 sequence (DNA): TGTGCCAGCAGTTTTTGGTCCCTCAGGGGCCTTCAGGACGAGCAGTACTTC. The chain links TRBV28 to TRBJ2-7; tentative D call: TRBD1 (6 bases). The CDR3 length is 17 residues. V shed 3 bases and J shed 5 bases, with 23 bases lying between them. CDR1 MDHEN and CDR2 SYDVKM come from the germline V gene.

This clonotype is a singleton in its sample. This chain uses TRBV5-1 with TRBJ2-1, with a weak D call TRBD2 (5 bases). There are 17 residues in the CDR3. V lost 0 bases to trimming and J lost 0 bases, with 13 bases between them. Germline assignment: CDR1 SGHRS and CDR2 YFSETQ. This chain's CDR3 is CASSLAVGGSSYNEQFF. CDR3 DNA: TGCGCCAGCAGCTTGGCCGTCGGAGGAAGCTCCTACAATGAGCAGTTCTTC. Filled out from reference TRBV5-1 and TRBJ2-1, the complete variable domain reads KAGVTQTPRYLIKTRGQQVTLSCSPISGHRSVSWYQQTPGQGLQFLFEYFSETQRNKGNFPGRFSGRQFSNSRSEMNVSTLELGDSALYLCASSLAVGGSSYNEQFFGPGTRLTVL.

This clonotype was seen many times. CDR3 nucleotide sequence: TGTGCCAGCTTACAGACAGGGGCGTTAGAGACCCAGTACTTC. Translated, it gives CASLQTGALETQYF. This sequence joins TRBV28 and TRBJ2-5, with 8 bases identical to TRBD1. The CDR3 is 14 residues long. The J segment lost 4 bases and the V segment lost 8 bases, leaving 9 bases of the junction unmatched. Germline loops: CDR1 MDHEN, CDR2 SYDVKM. Filled out from reference TRBV28 and TRBJ2-5, the complete variable domain reads DVKVTQSSRYLVKRTGEKVFLECVQDMDHENMFWYRQDPGLGLRLIYFSYDVKMKEKGDIPEGYSVSREKKERFSLILESASTNQTSMYLCASLQTGALETQYFGPGTRLLVL.

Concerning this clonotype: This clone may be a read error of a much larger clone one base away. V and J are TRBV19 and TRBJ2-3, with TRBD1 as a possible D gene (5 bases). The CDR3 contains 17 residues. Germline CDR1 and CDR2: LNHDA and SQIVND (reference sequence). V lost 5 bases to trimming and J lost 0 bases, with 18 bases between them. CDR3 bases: TGTGCCAGTAGTGCCGACAGCGCAGGATTTAGCACAGATACGCAGTATTTT. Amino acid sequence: CASSADSAGFSTDTQYF.

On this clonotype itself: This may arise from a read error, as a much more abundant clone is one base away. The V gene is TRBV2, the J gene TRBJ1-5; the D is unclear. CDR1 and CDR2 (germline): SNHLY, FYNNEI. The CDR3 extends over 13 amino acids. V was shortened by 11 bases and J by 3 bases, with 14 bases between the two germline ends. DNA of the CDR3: TGTGCCTTTCAGGACGAAAACAATCAGCCCCAGCATTTT. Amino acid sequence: CAFQDENNQPQHF.

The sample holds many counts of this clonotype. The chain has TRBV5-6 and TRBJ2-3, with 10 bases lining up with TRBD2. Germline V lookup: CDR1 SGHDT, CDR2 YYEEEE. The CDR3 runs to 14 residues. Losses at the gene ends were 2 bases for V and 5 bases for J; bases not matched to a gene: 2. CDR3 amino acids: CASSFSGGRDTQYF. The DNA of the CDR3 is TGTGCCAGCAGCTTTAGCGGGGGGCGAGATACGCAGTATTTT.

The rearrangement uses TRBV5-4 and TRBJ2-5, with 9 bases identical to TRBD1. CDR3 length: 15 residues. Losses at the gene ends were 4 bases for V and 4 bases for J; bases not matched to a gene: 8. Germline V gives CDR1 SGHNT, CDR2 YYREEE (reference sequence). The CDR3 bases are TGTGCCAGCAGCCCCGGACAGGGGCGAGTAGAGACCCAGTACTTC. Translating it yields CASSPGQGRVETQYF.

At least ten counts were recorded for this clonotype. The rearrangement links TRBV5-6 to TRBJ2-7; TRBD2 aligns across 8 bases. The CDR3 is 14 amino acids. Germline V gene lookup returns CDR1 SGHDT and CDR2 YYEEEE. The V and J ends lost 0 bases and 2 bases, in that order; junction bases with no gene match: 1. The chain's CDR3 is CASSLGTSTYEQYF. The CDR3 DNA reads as TGTGCCAGCAGCTTGGGGACTAGCACCTACGAGCAGTACTTC.

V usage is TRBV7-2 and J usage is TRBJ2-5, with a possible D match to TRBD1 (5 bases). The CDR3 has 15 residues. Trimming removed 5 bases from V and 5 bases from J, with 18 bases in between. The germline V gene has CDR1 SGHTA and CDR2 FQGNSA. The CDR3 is CASSPRLGPVETQYF. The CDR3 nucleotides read TGTGCCAGCAGCCCTCGACTGGGGCCGGTGGAGACCCAGTACTTC.

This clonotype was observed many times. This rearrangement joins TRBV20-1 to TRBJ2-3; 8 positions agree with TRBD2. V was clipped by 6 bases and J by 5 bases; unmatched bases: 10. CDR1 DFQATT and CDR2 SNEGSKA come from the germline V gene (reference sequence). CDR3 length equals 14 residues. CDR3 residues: CSAPRDSGVDTQYF. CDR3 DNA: TGCAGTGCCCCCCGGGATAGCGGGGTAGATACGCAGTATTTT.

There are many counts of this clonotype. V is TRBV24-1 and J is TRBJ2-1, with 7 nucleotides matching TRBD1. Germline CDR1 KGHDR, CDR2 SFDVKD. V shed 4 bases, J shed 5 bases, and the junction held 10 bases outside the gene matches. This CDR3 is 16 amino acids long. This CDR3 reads CATSEPTGRKDNEQFF. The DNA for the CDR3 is TGTGCCACCAGTGAACCGACAGGGCGAAAGGACAATGAGCAGTTCTTC.

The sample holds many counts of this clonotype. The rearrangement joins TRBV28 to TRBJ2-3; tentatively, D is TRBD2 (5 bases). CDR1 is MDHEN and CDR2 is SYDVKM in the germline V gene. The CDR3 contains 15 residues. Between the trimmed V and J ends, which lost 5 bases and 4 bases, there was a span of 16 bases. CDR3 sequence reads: CASSPATLEADTQYF. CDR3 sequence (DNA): TGTGCCAGCAGTCCGGCAACACTGGAGGCAGATACGCAGTATTTT.

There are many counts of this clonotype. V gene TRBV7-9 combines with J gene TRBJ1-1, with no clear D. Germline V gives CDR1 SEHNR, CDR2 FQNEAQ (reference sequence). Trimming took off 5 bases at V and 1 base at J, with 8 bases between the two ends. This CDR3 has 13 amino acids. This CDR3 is CASSRTGNTEAFF. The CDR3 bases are TGTGCCAGCAGCCGAACGGGGAACACTGAAGCTTTCTTT.

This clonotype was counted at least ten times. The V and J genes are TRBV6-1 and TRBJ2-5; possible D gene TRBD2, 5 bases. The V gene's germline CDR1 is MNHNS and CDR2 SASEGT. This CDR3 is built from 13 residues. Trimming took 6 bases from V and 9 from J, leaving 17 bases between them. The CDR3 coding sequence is TGTGCCAGCAGCTCCGACACCACCGGGGCCCAGTACTTC. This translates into CASSSDTTGAQYF.

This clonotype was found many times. CDR3 in DNA: TGTGCCAGCAGTTTCCCTTTTTCGAGTGAGGGGCGCAGAAGCACAGATACGCAGTATTTT. Translating gives CASSFPFSSEGRRSTDTQYF. The genes are TRBV12-3 or TRBV12-4 and TRBJ2-3; D may correspond to TRBD1 or TRBD2 (5 bases each). CDR3 size: 20 residues. V lost 3 bases and J lost 0, with 25 bases in between.

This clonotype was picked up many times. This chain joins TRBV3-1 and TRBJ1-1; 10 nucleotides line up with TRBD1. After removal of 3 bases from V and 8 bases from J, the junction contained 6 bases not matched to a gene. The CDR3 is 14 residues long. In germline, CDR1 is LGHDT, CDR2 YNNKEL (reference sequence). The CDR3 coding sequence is TGTGCCAGCAGCCACTCCGACAGGGGGCCGGAAGCTTTCTTT. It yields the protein CASSHSDRGPEAFF.

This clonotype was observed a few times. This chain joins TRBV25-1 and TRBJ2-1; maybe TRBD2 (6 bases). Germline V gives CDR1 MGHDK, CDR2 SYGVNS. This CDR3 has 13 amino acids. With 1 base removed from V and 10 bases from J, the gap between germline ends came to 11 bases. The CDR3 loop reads CASSEWEVEEQFF. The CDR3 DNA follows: TGTGCCAGCAGTGAATGGGAGGTCGAAGAGCAGTTCTTC.

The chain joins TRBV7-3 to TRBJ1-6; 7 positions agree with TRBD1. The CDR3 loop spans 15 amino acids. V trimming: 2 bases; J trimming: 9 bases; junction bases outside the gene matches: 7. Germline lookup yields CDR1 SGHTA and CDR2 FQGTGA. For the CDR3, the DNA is TGTGCCAGCAGCTTACGAGGGGGCGTAGGTTCACCCCTCCACTTT. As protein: CASSLRGGVGSPLHF.

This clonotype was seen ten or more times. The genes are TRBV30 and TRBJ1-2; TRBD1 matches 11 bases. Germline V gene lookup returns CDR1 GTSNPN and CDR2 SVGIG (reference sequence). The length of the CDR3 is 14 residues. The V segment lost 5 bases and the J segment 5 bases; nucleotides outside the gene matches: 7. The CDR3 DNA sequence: TGTGCCTGGGCCCCCGGACAGGGGGCATATGGCTACACCTTC. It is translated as CAWAPGQGAYGYTF.

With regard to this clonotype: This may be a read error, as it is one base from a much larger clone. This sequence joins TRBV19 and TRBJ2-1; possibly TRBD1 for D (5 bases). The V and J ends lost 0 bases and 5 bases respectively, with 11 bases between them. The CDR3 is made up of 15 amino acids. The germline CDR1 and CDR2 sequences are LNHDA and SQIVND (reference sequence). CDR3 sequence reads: CASSIDQGIDNEQFF. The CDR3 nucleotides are TGTGCCAGTAGTATAGATCAGGGCATAGACAATGAGCAGTTCTTC.